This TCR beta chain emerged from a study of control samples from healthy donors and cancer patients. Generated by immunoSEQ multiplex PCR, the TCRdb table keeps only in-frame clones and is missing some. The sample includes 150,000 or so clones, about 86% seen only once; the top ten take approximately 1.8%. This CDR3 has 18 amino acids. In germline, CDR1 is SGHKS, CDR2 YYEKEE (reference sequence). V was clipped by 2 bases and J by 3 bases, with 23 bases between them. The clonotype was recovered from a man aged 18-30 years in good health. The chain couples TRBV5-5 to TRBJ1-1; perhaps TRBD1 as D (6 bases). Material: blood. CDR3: CASSLFMTGGVGDTEAFF. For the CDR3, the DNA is TGTGCCAGCAGCTTATTCATGACCGGGGGCGTCGGCGACACTGAAGCTTTCTTT. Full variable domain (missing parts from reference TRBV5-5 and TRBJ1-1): DAGVTQSPTHLIKTRGQQVTLRCSPISGHKSVSWYQQVLGQGPQFIFQYYEKEERGRGNFPDRFSARQFPNYSSELNVNALLLGDSALYLCASSLFMTGGVGDTEAFFGQGTRLTVV.